The 21 T cell receptor beta chains given below trace back to one sample, sequenced in a study of T-cell memory formation after mild COVID-19 (dated by TCRdb to about 2021). The library was built by means of 5' RACE. TCRdb lists the instrument as Illumina NovaSeq 6000. TCRdb took the public reads, trimmed them with fastp at Q25, ran MiXCR for clone calling and kept in-frame beta chains. CDR3 protein sequences are deduplicated, and each keeps its most common genes and DNA. The sample profile shows hundreds of thousands of distinct CDR3 sequences; roughly 22% of them were found once. Together, the top ten hold about 8.2% of the sample. The specimen sequenced was PBMCs or a T cell subset sorted from them (not recorded which). All receptors derive from an adult woman who had mild COVID-19 (a few samples of this study predate the infection). The sample titles of this study are shuffled in the database, so cell type and time point are left out; the donor was told from shared clones.

This clonotype was observed at least ten times. The chain combines TRBV5-1 with TRBJ2-7; D gene ambiguous. The germline gives CDR1 SGHRS, CDR2 YFSETQ. Between the trimmed V and J ends, which lost 0 bases and 6 bases, there was a span of 4 bases. The CDR3 spans 11 residues. CDR3 sequence reads: CASSLDGEQYF. The CDR3, as DNA: TGCGCCAGCAGCTTGGATGGCGAGCAGTACTTC.

The CDR3 region is CASSFLVEQFF. The CDR3 bases are TGTGCCAGCAGTTTTTTGGTTGAGCAGTTCTTC. This chain joins TRBV12-3 or TRBV12-4 and TRBJ2-1; D not certain. Trimming pared 3 bases from V and 9 bases from J, leaving 6 bases between. The CDR3 is 11 amino acids.

This clonotype came up a few times. The chain uses TRBV23-1 and TRBJ2-6, with D uncertain. TRBV23-1 is marked as an open reading frame, function uncertain. V was clipped by 4 bases and J by 2 bases, with 6 bases between them. This CDR3 is 14 amino acids long. This CDR3 is CASSRHPGANVLTF. The CDR3 coding sequence is TGCGCCAGCAGTCGACATCCTGGGGCCAACGTCCTGACTTTC.

The chain employs TRBV9 and TRBJ2-7; unclear D gene. The CDR3 sequence is 14 residues long. Germline V gene data show CDR1 as SGDLS and CDR2 as YYNGEE. Trimming took 0 bases from V and 6 from J, leaving 13 bases between them. The CDR3 sequence: CASSVEQTRTEQYF. CDR3 DNA: TGTGCCAGCAGCGTAGAACAGACCCGCACCGAGCAGTACTTC.

The chain employs TRBV20-1 and TRBJ2-1; D perhaps matches TRBD1 (5 bases). Per germline, CDR1 DFQATT and CDR2 SNEGSKA (reference sequence). The length of the CDR3 is 13 residues. V gave up 4 bases and J gave up 4 bases, with 11 bases separating them. The CDR3 DNA reads as TGCAGTGCTACTCAACAGGAGTACAATGAGCAGTTCTTC. Translation gives CSATQQEYNEQFF.

The rearrangement uses TRBV7-8 and TRBJ1-3, with D uncertain. Trimming took 0 bases from V and 0 from J, leaving 9 bases between them. The CDR3 length is 16 residues. The V gene's germline CDR1 is SGHVS and CDR2 FQNEAQ. The DNA for the CDR3 is TGTGCCAGCAGCTTAGCTGGGCCGGGCTCTGGAAACACCATATATTTT. It encodes CASSLAGPGSGNTIYF.

This clonotype was detected only a few times. The chain uses TRBV6-5 and TRBJ1-2; the match to TRBD1 covers 12 bases. CDR3 size: 14 residues. Germline lookup yields CDR1 MNHEY and CDR2 SVGAGI. The V and J ends lost 6 bases and 4 bases, in that order; junction bases with no gene match: 3. The CDR3 DNA reads TGTGCCAGCAGCGGGACAGGGGGCGGCTATGGCTACACCTTC. Protein: CASSGTGGGYGYTF.

This clonotype appeared a few times. The chain joins TRBV10-3 to TRBJ2-7; a possible D gene is TRBD1 (5 bases). CDR1 and CDR2 (germline): ENHRY, SYGVKD. The germline V and J ends were trimmed by 2 bases and 3 bases, with 14 bases remaining between them. This CDR3 region has 15 residues. This CDR3 reads CAISEGQGYYYEQYF. As DNA, the CDR3 is TGTGCCATCAGTGAGGGGCAGGGATACTACTACGAGCAGTACTTC.

In this sample, this clonotype turned up a few times. The chain has TRBV5-1 and TRBJ2-3; TRBD1 matches 7 bases. V trimming: 4 bases; J trimming: 1 base; junction bases outside the gene matches: 12. In germline, CDR1 is SGHRS, CDR2 YFSETQ. The CDR3 runs to 17 residues. The chain's CDR3 is CASSAGTVGSRTDTQYF. The CDR3 coding sequence is TGCGCCAGCAGCGCCGGGACAGTAGGCTCTCGCACAGATACGCAGTATTTT.

J is TRBJ2-1 and V is TRBV5-1; TRBD2 aligns across 11 bases. V trimming: 4 bases; J trimming: 5 bases; junction bases outside the gene matches: 8. This CDR3 spans 16 amino acids. Germline V gene data show CDR1 as SGHRS and CDR2 as YFSETQ. The CDR3 coding sequence is TGCGCCAGCAGCCGATCACTAGCGGGGGCCCACAATGAGCAGTTCTTC. It codes for CASSRSLAGAHNEQFF.

The V and J genes are TRBV5-1 and TRBJ2-2; weak D call: TRBD1 (6 bases). The CDR3 contains 14 residues. Germline CDR1 reads SGHRS; CDR2 reads YFSETQ. With 5 bases removed from V and 2 bases from J, the gap between germline ends came to 10 bases. The CDR3 nucleotides are TGCGCCAGCAGGGGGGCAGGAAACACCGGGGAGCTGTTTTTT. It encodes CASRGAGNTGELFF.

This clonotype has a handful of counts. The chain links TRBV5-1 to TRBJ1-3, with 8 bases that match TRBD1. This CDR3 has 17 residues. Looked up from germline, CDR1 is SGHRS and CDR2 is YFSETQ. With V trimmed by 0 bases and J by 2 bases, 7 bases remained unmatched. The CDR3 loop is CASSLGYGTGPGNTIYF. The CDR3 bases are TGCGCCAGCAGCTTGGGCTATGGGACAGGACCTGGAAACACCATATATTTT.

The J gene is TRBJ2-2, the V gene TRBV6-5; the D gene is possibly TRBD2 (6 bases). Trimming removed 2 bases at V and 5 bases at J, with 15 bases between. The V gene's germline CDR1 is MNHEY and CDR2 SVGAGI. This CDR3 is 16 amino acids long. The CDR3 is CASSYLASVNTGELFF. For the CDR3, the DNA is TGTGCCAGCAGTTACCTAGCGTCAGTGAATACCGGGGAGCTGTTTTTT.

This clonotype was seen only a few times. The gene calls are TRBV15 and TRBJ2-7; no reliable D call. The V gene lost 3 bases and the J gene lost 2 bases, with 17 bases spanning the gap. CDR3 length: 16 amino acids. CDR1 is LNHNV and CDR2 is YYDKDF in the germline V gene (reference sequence). CDR3 protein: CATSSRVPHFTYEQYF. DNA of the CDR3: TGTGCCACCAGCAGTAGAGTCCCGCATTTTACCTACGAGCAGTACTTC.

This clonotype has only a few counts. The rearrangement uses TRBV25-1 and TRBJ1-2; a weak D match, TRBD1 (5 bases). The CDR3 has 12 residues. The germline V gene encodes CDR1 MGHDK and CDR2 SYGVNS. V lost 7 bases to trimming and J lost 8 bases, with 14 bases between them. CDR3 region: CASTLGQSGYTF. CDR3 sequence (DNA): TGTGCCAGCACCCTCGGACAAAGCGGCTACACCTTC.

The chain has TRBV7-2 and TRBJ2-7; 7 bases are shared with TRBD2. The CDR3 is 15 amino acids. The ends lost 3 bases at V and 7 bases at J; junction bases unmatched: 12. Germline loops: CDR1 SGHTA, CDR2 FQGNSA. The DNA of the CDR3 is TGTGCCAGCAGCTTTCAGCGGGGAGGTGCCGGTGAGCAGTACTTC. This translates into CASSFQRGGAGEQYF.

This clonotype was picked up a small number of times. V usage is TRBV7-9 and J usage is TRBJ1-2, with D uncertain. CDR3 length: 14 amino acids. The germline V and J ends were trimmed by 6 bases and 2 bases, with 13 bases remaining between them. Germline-derived CDR1 and CDR2 are SEHNR and FQNEAQ (reference sequence). CDR3 protein: CASRPPRSNYGYTF. DNA of the CDR3: TGTGCCAGCAGACCCCCCCGGAGCAACTATGGCTACACCTTC. The full variable domain, in which reference TRBV7-9 and TRBJ1-2 provide the parts outside the CDR3, is DTGVSQNPRHKITKRGQNVTFRCDPISEHNRLYWYRQTLGQGPEFLTYFQNEAQLEKSRLLSDRFSAERPKGSFSTLEIQRTEQGDSAMYLCASRPPRSNYGYTFGSGTRLTVV.

This clonotype was seen a handful of times. The chain combines TRBV20-1 with TRBJ2-7; tentatively, D is TRBD1 or TRBD2 (5 bases each). The CDR3 contains 14 residues. CDR1 DFQATT and CDR2 SNEGSKA come from the germline V gene (reference sequence). V was shortened by 6 bases and J by 6 bases, with 21 bases between the two germline ends. The CDR3 is CSATLRGRNLEQYF. Written as DNA, the CDR3 is TGCAGTGCGACCCTTCGGGGACGAAACCTCGAGCAGTACTTC.

This clonotype was seen a few times. This chain connects TRBV12-3 or TRBV12-4 to TRBJ2-7, with 8 bases aligning to TRBD1. J was trimmed by 2 bases and V by 5 bases; bases with no gene match: 11. This CDR3 is built from 16 residues. In DNA, the CDR3 is TGTGCCAGCAGTCCGGGACAGGCATACTGGGCCTACGAGCAGTACTTC. Encoded protein: CASSPGQAYWAYEQYF.

The chain couples TRBV7-9 to TRBJ1-2, with D possibly being TRBD1 (6 bases). Germline values: CDR1 SEHNR, CDR2 FQNEAQ (reference sequence). This CDR3 is built from 15 residues. Trimming removed 1 base at V and 6 bases at J, with 15 bases between. The CDR3 loop is CASSLGDISVDGYTF. CDR3 coding DNA: TGTGCCAGCAGCTTAGGGGACATTTCGGTCGATGGCTACACCTTC.

This rearrangement joins TRBV15 to TRBJ2-7; 10 bases are a match to TRBD1. The CDR3 totals 14 residues. Germline V gene lookup returns CDR1 LNHNV and CDR2 YYDKDF (reference sequence). V was clipped by 4 bases and J by 7 bases; unmatched bases: 7. The CDR3 bases are TGTGCCACCAGCACAGGGACAGGGGTCGGGGAGCAGTACTTC. This gives the protein CATSTGTGVGEQYF.